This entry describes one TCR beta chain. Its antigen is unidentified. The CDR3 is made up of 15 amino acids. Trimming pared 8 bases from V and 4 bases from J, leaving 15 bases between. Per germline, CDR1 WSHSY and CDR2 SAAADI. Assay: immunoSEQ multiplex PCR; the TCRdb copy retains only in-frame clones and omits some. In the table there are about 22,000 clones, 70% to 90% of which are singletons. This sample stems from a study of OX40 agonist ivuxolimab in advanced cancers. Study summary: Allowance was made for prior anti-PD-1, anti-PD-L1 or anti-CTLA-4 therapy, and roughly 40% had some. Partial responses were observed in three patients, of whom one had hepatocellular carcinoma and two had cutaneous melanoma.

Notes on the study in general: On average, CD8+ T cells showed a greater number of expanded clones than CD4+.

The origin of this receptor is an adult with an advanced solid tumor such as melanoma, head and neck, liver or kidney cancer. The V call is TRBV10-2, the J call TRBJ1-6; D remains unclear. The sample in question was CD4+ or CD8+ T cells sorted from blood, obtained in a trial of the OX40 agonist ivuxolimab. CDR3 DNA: TGCGCCAGCCTCCCCCCTGGGCCGTATAATTCACCCCTCCACTTT. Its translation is CASLPPGPYNSPLHF.